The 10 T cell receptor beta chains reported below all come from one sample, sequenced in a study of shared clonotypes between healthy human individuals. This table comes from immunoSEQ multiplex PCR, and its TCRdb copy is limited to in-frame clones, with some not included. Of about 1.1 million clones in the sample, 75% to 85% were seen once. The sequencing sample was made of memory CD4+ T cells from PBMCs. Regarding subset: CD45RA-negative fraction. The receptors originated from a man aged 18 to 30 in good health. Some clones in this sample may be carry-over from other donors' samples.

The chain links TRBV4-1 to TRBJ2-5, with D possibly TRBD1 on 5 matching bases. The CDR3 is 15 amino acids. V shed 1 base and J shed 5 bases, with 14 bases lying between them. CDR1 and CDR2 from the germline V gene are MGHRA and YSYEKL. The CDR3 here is CASSQGIRGMETQYF. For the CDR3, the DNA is TGCGCCAGCAGCCAAGGGATAAGGGGCATGGAGACCCAGTACTTC.

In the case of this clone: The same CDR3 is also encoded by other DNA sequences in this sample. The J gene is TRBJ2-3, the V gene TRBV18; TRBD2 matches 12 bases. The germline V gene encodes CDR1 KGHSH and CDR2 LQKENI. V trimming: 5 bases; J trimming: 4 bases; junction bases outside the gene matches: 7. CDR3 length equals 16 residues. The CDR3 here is CASSTLAGGPSDTQYF. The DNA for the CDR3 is TGTGCCAGCTCAACCCTAGCGGGAGGGCCCTCAGATACGCAGTATTTT.

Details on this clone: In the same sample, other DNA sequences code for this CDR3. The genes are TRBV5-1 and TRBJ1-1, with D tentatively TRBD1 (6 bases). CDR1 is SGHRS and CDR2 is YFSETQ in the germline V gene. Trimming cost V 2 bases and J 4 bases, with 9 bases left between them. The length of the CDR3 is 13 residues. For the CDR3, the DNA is TGCGCCAGCAGCTTAACAGGGAGCACTGAAGCTTTCTTT. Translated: CASSLTGSTEAFF.

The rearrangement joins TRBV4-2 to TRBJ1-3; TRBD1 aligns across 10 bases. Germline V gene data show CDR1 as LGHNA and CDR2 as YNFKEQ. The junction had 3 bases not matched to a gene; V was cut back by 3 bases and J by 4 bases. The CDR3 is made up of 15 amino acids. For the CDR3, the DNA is TGTGCCAGCAGCCACCCGGGACAGGGGGGAAACACCATATATTTT. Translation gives CASSHPGQGGNTIYF.

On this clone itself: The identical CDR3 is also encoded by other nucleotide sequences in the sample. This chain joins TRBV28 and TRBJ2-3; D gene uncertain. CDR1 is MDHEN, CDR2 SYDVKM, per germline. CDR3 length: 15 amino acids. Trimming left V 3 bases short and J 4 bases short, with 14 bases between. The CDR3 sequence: CASSFSRLGADTQYF. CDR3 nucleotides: TGTGCCAGCAGTTTTTCGCGATTAGGAGCAGATACGCAGTATTTT.

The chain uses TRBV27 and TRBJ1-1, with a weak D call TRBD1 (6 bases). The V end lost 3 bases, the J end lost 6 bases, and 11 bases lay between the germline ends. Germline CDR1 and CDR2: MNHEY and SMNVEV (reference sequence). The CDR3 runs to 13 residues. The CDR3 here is CASSFRGRPEAFF. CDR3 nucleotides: TGTGCCAGCAGTTTCCGGGGGCGCCCTGAAGCTTTCTTT.

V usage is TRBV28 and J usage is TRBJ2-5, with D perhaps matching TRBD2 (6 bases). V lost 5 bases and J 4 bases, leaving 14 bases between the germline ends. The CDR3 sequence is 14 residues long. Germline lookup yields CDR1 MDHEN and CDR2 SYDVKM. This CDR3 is CASSPAGGIETQYF. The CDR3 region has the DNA TGTGCCAGCAGTCCGGCCGGCGGGATAGAGACCCAGTACTTC. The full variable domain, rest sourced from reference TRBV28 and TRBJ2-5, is DVKVTQSSRYLVKRTGEKVFLECVQDMDHENMFWYRQDPGLGLRLIYFSYDVKMKEKGDIPEGYSVSREKKERFSLILESASTNQTSMYLCASSPAGGIETQYFGPGTRLLVL.

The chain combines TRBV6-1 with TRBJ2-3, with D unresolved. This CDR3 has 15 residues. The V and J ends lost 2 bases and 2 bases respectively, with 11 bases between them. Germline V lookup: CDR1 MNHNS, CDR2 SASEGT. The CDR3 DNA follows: TGTGCCAGCAGTGAAATAGGTGGAATCACAGATACGCAGTATTTT. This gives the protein CASSEIGGITDTQYF.

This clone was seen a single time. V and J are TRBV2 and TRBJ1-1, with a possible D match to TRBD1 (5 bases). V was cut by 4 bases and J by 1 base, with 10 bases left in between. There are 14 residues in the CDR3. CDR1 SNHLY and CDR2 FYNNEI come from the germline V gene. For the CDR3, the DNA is TGTGCCAGCAGTGTTCAGGGACCGAACACTGAAGCTTTCTTT. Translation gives CASSVQGPNTEAFF.

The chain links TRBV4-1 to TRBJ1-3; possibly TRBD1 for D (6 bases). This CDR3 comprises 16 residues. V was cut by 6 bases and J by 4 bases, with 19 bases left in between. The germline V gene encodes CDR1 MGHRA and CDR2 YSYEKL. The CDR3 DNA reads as TGCGCCAGCAGTCTTTTCACAGGGCAGACCGGAAACACCATATATTTT. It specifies CASSLFTGQTGNTIYF.